This T cell receptor beta chain emerged from a study of blood T cell repertoires in COVID-19. Study details: Some COVID-19 samples were acute and others convalescent; all came from the United States, Italy and Spain. PBMCs, B-cell-depleted T cells, or T cells were the source of the cDNA or gDNA that made up the material.

The CDR3 runs to 12 residues. Unmatched junction bases numbered 1, after V lost 6 bases and J lost 6 bases. Looked up from germline, CDR1 is ENHRY and CDR2 is SYGVKD. How the authors handled the data: For nucleated cells, counts were estimated from reference gene primer amplification. Method: immunoSEQ multiplex PCR; TCRdb's copy keeps in-frame clones and lacks some. D and trimming were read from the DNA, whereas the V and J calls and clone size are those reported in that table. Of more than 55,000 clones in the sample, over 75% were seen once. The sequencing sample was made of peripheral blood. This TCR was recovered from a man between 60 and 70 years old with active or convalescent COVID-19. The V and J genes are TRBV10-3 and TRBJ1-5, with 8 bases lining up with TRBD1. In nucleotides, the CDR3 is TGTGCCATCAGAGGACAGGGTCAGCCCCAGCATTTT. It translates to CAIRGQGQPQHF.